This TCR beta chain was captured by sequencing in a study of T-cell reconstitution after alpha-beta-depleted transplantation in children. This sample's TCRbeta library carried unique molecular identifier barcodes. MiXCR was run by TCRdb on the PCR reads, yielding one entry per CDR3 protein. The sample carries roughly 220,000 distinct CDR3 sequences, 9.7% recorded once. Trimming removed 8 bases from V and 9 bases from J; junction bases left unmatched: 14. CDR1 is SGHAT, CDR2 FQNNGV, per germline. The length of the CDR3 is 15 residues. This clonotype was observed a handful of times. Specimen: PBMCs from the stem cell graft donor, collected from the stem cell graft. The sequence was collected from a human donor who donated a stem cell graft to a child with SCID. This rearrangement joins TRBV11-2 to TRBJ2-1; 9 nucleotides line up with TRBD2. The CDR3 is CASRQSGGPYSEQFF. CDR3 DNA sequence: TGTGCCAGCCGACAAAGCGGGGGGCCTTATAGTGAGCAGTTCTTC.